What follows are 24 T cell receptor beta chains derived from one specimen sequenced in a study of cytomegalovirus exposure and HLA in healthy donors. 60 Vbeta and 13 Jbeta primers were used in PCR. The assay was immunoSEQ multiplex PCR, and TCRdb's table has in-frame clones only and misses some. The table has more than 140,000 clones, roughly 86% seen once; the top ten hold about 3.2%. Sequencing was carried out using PBMCs. These receptors originate from a man younger than 35 in good health and CMV-seropositive.

The chain is built from TRBV6-5 and TRBJ2-1; 9 bases are a match to TRBD1. The V and J ends lost 6 bases and 3 bases, in that order; junction bases with no gene match: 6. The germline gives CDR1 MNHEY, CDR2 SVGAGI. The CDR3 length is 15 residues. The CDR3 is CASSKDRGDYNEQFF. DNA for the CDR3: TGTGCCAGCAGCAAGGACAGGGGAGACTACAATGAGCAGTTCTTC.

The CDR3 is CASSLESGGYGYTF. CDR3 nucleotide sequence: TGCGCCAGCAGCTTGGAGTCAGGGGGCTATGGCTACACCTTC. The chain joins TRBV5-1 to TRBJ1-2, with TRBD1 matching 7 bases. Germline V CDR1 and CDR2: SGHRS, YFSETQ. The CDR3 runs 14 residues. The V gene end was trimmed by 0 bases and the J gene end by 4 bases; junction bases not matched to a gene: 3.

CDR3 sequence: CASSLGQRRDEQYF. In nucleotides, the CDR3 is TGTGCCAGCAGCTTAGGCCAGAGGAGGGACGAGCAGTACTTC. The rearrangement uses TRBV7-9 and TRBJ2-7; a possible D gene is TRBD2 (6 bases). This CDR3 is 14 amino acids long. The germline V gene has CDR1 SEHNR and CDR2 FQNEAQ (reference sequence). The ends were cut back, 1 base at V and 5 bases at J, with 12 bases in the middle. The complete variable domain, with remaining parts taken from reference TRBV7-9 and TRBJ2-7, reads DTGVSQNPRHKITKRGQNVTFRCDPISEHNRLYWYRQTLGQGPEFLTYFQNEAQLEKSRLLSDRFSAERPKGSFSTLEIQRTEQGDSAMYLCASSLGQRRDEQYFGPGTRLTVT.

The rearrangement uses TRBV7-9 and TRBJ2-6, with unresolved D. This CDR3 contains 15 residues. V was cut by 5 bases and J by 4 bases, with 12 bases left in between. Germline V CDR1 and CDR2: SEHNR, FQNEAQ (reference sequence). The CDR3 coding sequence is TGTGCCAGCAGCCGTCCGGAGCTGGGGGCCAACGTCCTGACTTTC. Its translation: CASSRPELGANVLTF.

The chain has TRBV30 and TRBJ1-4; TRBD1 aligns across 9 bases. The CDR3 sequence is 17 residues long. Germline loops: CDR1 GTSNPN, CDR2 SVGIG (reference sequence). J gave up 3 bases and V 3 bases, and 11 bases lay outside the gene matches. The CDR3 loop is CAWRITGTGLSNEKLFF. The CDR3 DNA is TGTGCCTGGAGAATTACCGGGACAGGGTTATCTAATGAAAAACTGTTTTTT.

This clone was recorded a few times. The CDR3 is CASRGGRWDTEAFF. CDR3 nucleotides: TGTGCCAGCAGAGGGGGTCGTTGGGACACTGAAGCTTTCTTT. V is TRBV2 and J is TRBJ1-1; possible D gene TRBD1, 6 bases. Germline assignment: CDR1 SNHLY and CDR2 FYNNEI. The CDR3 has 14 amino acids. The V end lost 6 bases, the J end lost 3 bases, and 14 bases lay between the germline ends.

This clone has a handful of counts. The chain uses TRBV29-1 and TRBJ1-1; D is possibly TRBD1 (6 bases). Trimming removed 7 bases from V and 4 bases from J, with 13 bases in between. CDR1 SQVTM and CDR2 ANQGSEA come from the germline V gene. CDR3 length: 12 residues. CDR3 sequence (DNA): TGCAGCGCAACAGGGTCGAGCACTGAAGCTTTCTTT. It translates to CSATGSSTEAFF.

This chain uses TRBV10-1 with TRBJ2-7; D perhaps matches TRBD2 (6 bases). The CDR3 is made up of 14 amino acids. The germline V gene has CDR1 WNHNN and CDR2 SYGVQD (reference sequence). V lost 6 bases and J lost 7, with 19 bases in between. The CDR3 is CASSRGGGGEEQYF. CDR3 bases: TGCGCCAGCAGCCGGGGAGGCGGTGGGGAAGAGCAGTACTTC.

The V gene is TRBV27, the J gene TRBJ2-7, with 7 positions matching TRBD1. V was pared by 3 bases and J by 3 bases, with 5 bases of the junction left unmatched. The CDR3 has 14 amino acids. Germline CDR1 MNHEY, CDR2 SMNVEV (reference sequence). The CDR3 DNA reads TGTGCCAGCAGTTTGTCAGGGGGAAACTACGAGCAGTACTTC. Encoded protein: CASSLSGGNYEQYF.

The chain is built from TRBV5-1 and TRBJ2-5, with TRBD2 matching over 9 bases. Germline CDR1 SGHRS, CDR2 YFSETQ. The CDR3 is made up of 15 amino acids. Unmatched junction bases numbered 10, after V lost 5 bases and J lost 5 bases. The CDR3 DNA reads TGCGCCAGCAGAGGCGGGAGGGCCGTGGTGGAGACCCAGTACTTC. The encoded protein is CASRGGRAVVETQYF.

The J gene is TRBJ2-5, the V gene TRBV7-3; 8 nucleotides align to TRBD1. The J call could be wrong; TRBJ2-7 is a better fit for the DNA end. The CDR3 length is 15 residues. The germline V gene encodes CDR1 SGHTA and CDR2 FQGTGA. Here the CDR3 DNA reads TGTGCCAGCAGCTACGGGACAGGACCCTCAGACGAGCAGTACTTC. Protein product: CASSYGTGPSDEQYF.

The chain joins TRBV28 to TRBJ2-5; 11 bases line up with TRBD1. The CDR3 totals 15 residues. CDR1 and CDR2 from the germline V gene are MDHEN and SYDVKM. V shed 2 bases and J 4 bases; nucleotides not matched to a gene: 3. CDR3 sequence (DNA): TGTGCCAGCAGTTTACCGGGGACAGGGGGAGAGACCCAGTACTTC. As protein: CASSLPGTGGETQYF.

V gene TRBV15 combines with J gene TRBJ2-7, with 8 bases matching TRBD1. V was clipped by 0 bases and J by 2 bases; unmatched bases: 9. The germline V gene encodes CDR1 LNHNV and CDR2 YYDKDF (reference sequence). The CDR3 extends over 17 amino acids. CDR3 nucleotide sequence: TGTGCCACCAGCAGAGATGCTGGGACAGGCCAGACCTACGAGCAGTACTTC. It yields the protein CATSRDAGTGQTYEQYF.

The CDR3 DNA is TGTGCCAGCAGTGAGGGGCAGCCCTTGAAGAAACTGTTTTTT. Residues: CASSEGQPLKKLFF. V gene TRBV2 combines with J gene TRBJ1-4; maybe TRBD1 (5 bases). V was pared by 3 bases and J by 11 bases, with 16 bases between. Germline-derived CDR1 and CDR2 are SNHLY and FYNNEI. The CDR3 runs 14 residues.

The V and J genes are TRBV15 and TRBJ1-4; TRBD1 aligns across 7 bases. The CDR3 sequence is 15 residues long. The junction had 3 bases not matched to a gene; V was cut back by 1 base and J by 4 bases. Germline V gene sequence: CDR1 LNHNV, CDR2 YYDKDF (reference sequence). The CDR3 sequence: CATSRGDSLNEKLFF. CDR3 DNA: TGTGCCACCAGCAGAGGGGACAGCCTTAATGAAAAACTGTTTTTT. Complete variable domain (other parts from reference TRBV15 and TRBJ1-4): DAMVIQNPRYQVTQFGKPVTLSCSQTLNHNVMYWYQQKSSQAPKLLFHYYDKDFNNEADTPDNFQSRRPNTSFCFLDIRSPGLGDTAMYLCATSRGDSLNEKLFFGSGTQLSVL.

The CDR3 loop is CAISREGRYGYTF. CDR3 nucleotide sequence: TGTGCCATCAGCCGAGAAGGGAGGTACGGCTACACCTTC. The V call is TRBV10-3, the J call TRBJ1-2, with D unresolved. This CDR3 spans 13 amino acids. The V gene lost 6 bases and the J gene lost 8 bases, with 16 bases spanning the gap. Per germline, CDR1 ENHRY and CDR2 SYGVKD.

The chain couples TRBV18 to TRBJ1-1; no definite D call. The CDR3 contains 15 residues. V lost 2 bases and J 1 base, leaving 11 bases between the germline ends. Germline CDR1 and CDR2: KGHSH and LQKENI. DNA of the CDR3: TGTGCCAGCTCACCAGTTTCGATGGCGAACACTGAAGCTTTCTTT. It yields the protein CASSPVSMANTEAFF. The variable domain in full, completed from reference TRBV18 and TRBJ1-1, reads NAGVMQNPRHLVRRRGQEARLRCSPMKGHSHVYWYRQLPEEGLKFMVYLQKENIIDESGMPKERFSAEFPKEGPSILRIQQVVRGDSAAYFCASSPVSMANTEAFFGQGTRLTVV.

The V gene is TRBV4-1, the J gene TRBJ1-2; the match to TRBD1 covers 8 bases. This CDR3 comprises 15 residues. Germline V gene lookup returns CDR1 MGHRA and CDR2 YSYEKL. V lost 1 base to trimming and J lost 4 bases; unmatched junction nucleotides: 5. Written as DNA, the CDR3 is TGCGCCAGCAGCCAAGCGGCAGGGGGCGGCTATGGCTACACCTTC. Translating it yields CASSQAAGGGYGYTF.

V usage is TRBV5-1 and J usage is TRBJ2-7, with a possible D match to TRBD1 (5 bases). The V end lost 0 bases, the J end lost 6 bases, and 13 bases lay between the germline ends. Germline values: CDR1 SGHRS, CDR2 YFSETQ. This CDR3 region has 14 residues. The CDR3 DNA reads as TGCGCCAGCAGCTTGGTGCAGGGCCATCGCGAGCAGTACTTC. Translation: CASSLVQGHREQYF.

This clone has more than one count but fewer than ten. The chain carries TRBV19 and TRBJ2-7, with TRBD2 matching over 15 bases. The CDR3 consists of 16 residues. Germline-derived CDR1 and CDR2 are LNHDA and SQIVND (reference sequence). Trimming cost V 5 bases and J 4 bases; bases outside gene matches: 6. The CDR3 loop is CASSSSGTSGRYEQYF. CDR3 DNA: TGTGCCAGTAGTTCATCCGGGACTAGCGGGAGGTACGAGCAGTACTTC.

This clone came up a few times. The CDR3 region has the DNA TGTGCCAGCAGCCCGAGGGAGGACCCGCGGAGGATCGATGAGCAGTTCTTC. It yields the protein CASSPREDPRRIDEQFF. The chain employs TRBV2 and TRBJ2-1; TRBD2 is a possible D gene (6 bases). The V end was cut by 6 bases, the J end by 8 bases, with 26 bases between. The V gene's germline CDR1 is SNHLY and CDR2 FYNNEI. This CDR3 region has 17 residues. The full variable domain, its missing parts supplied by reference TRBV2 and TRBJ2-1, is EPEVTQTPSHQVTQMGQEVILRCVPISNHLYFYWYRQILGQKVEFLVSFYNNEISEKSEIFDDQFSVERPDGSNFTLKIRSTKLEDSAMYFCASSPREDPRRIDEQFFGPGTRLTVL.

The chain joins TRBV11-2 to TRBJ1-1; D perhaps matches TRBD1 (6 bases). In germline, CDR1 is SGHAT, CDR2 FQNNGV. V lost 5 bases and J 4 bases, leaving 14 bases between the germline ends. This CDR3 is built from 14 residues. The CDR3 region has the DNA TGTGCCAGCAGCGTAGGGCGGGGGCGCACTGAAGCTTTCTTT. It specifies CASSVGRGRTEAFF.

The CDR3 spells CASSISLDRFYEQYF. The CDR3 region has the DNA TGTGCCAGTAGTATCTCCCTGGACAGGTTCTACGAGCAGTACTTC. This chain joins TRBV19 and TRBJ2-7; 7 bases line up with TRBD1. The junction had 8 bases not matched to a gene; V was cut back by 3 bases and J by 3 bases. The CDR3 runs to 15 residues. Germline V lookup: CDR1 LNHDA, CDR2 SQIVND (reference sequence).

The chain employs TRBV5-1 and TRBJ1-1, with D maybe TRBD1 (5 bases). Germline loops: CDR1 SGHRS, CDR2 YFSETQ. This CDR3 is built from 15 residues. Trimming removed 5 bases at V and 3 bases at J, with 17 bases between. CDR3 DNA: TGCGCCAGCAGTCCCATCGCAGGGTCGGACACTGAAGCTTTCTTT. This encodes CASSPIAGSDTEAFF.